This entry features one T cell receptor beta chain sequence. Different DNA sequences within this sample yield the same CDR3. This sample was included in a study of shared clonotypes between healthy human individuals. Naivety among CD8 cells was defined by CD45RO negativity and positive CCR7 selection, thereby excluding terminally differentiated effector memory CD45RA+ cells. CDR1 SEHNR and CDR2 FQNEAQ come from the germline V gene (reference sequence). V was pared by 5 bases and J by 4 bases, with 3 bases of the junction left unmatched. The CDR3 is 14 residues long. Produced via immunoSEQ multiplex PCR; TCRdb's table is partial and in-frame only. This sample yields about 1,800,000 clones, of which over 85% are seen a single time; less than 1.5% belongs to the top ten.

The sample comprised naive CD8+ T cells sorted from blood. The sequence was obtained from a young man in good health. This chain links TRBV7-9 with TRBJ1-5; 9 nucleotides match TRBD1. The CDR3 reads CASSPGQGNQPQHF. Here the CDR3 DNA reads TGTGCCAGCAGCCCGGGACAGGGAAATCAGCCCCAGCATTTT.